The source of this TCR beta chain is a study of blood T cell repertoires in COVID-19. Study-wide context: Samples came from the United States, Italy and Spain, spanning acute and convalescent COVID-19. Sources were T cells, B-cell-depleted T cells, or PBMCs; the material itself was cDNA or gDNA.

There are 14 residues in the CDR3. Germline trimming cut 7 bases from V and 3 bases from J; bases unmatched to any gene: 4. Per germline, CDR1 MDHEN and CDR2 SYDVKM. Per the original methods: Nucleated cell number was recorded as an estimate derived from reference gene primer amplification. Profiling relied on immunoSEQ multiplex PCR, and the TCRdb table lists in-frame clones only, not all of them. D and trimming were read from the DNA, whereas the V and J calls and clone size are those reported in that table. The profile covers 130,000 or so clones, with 80% to 90% appearing a single time and approximately 27% taken by the ten largest.

The clonotype comes from a man aged 65 to 79 with active or convalescent COVID-19. This chain connects TRBV28 to TRBJ2-7; 12 positions match TRBD1. Specimen: peripheral blood. The CDR3 bases are TGTGCCAGCAAGGGGACAGGGGGCGTCTACGAGCAGTACTTC. It is translated as CASKGTGGVYEQYF.